These T cell receptor beta chains were read from a single sample in a study of T-cell memory formation after mild COVID-19. TCRdb fed the 5' RACE reads into MiXCR, producing one record per CDR3 protein. Of around 470,000 distinct CDR3 sequences in the sample, 20% are singletons; the top ten hold approximately 8.1%. Sequences were obtained from PBMCs or a T cell subset sorted from them (not recorded which). Receptors were obtained from an adult woman who had mild COVID-19 (a few samples of this study predate the infection). Cell type and time point are not known. Each CDR3 is given without its conserved first and last residue.

cdr3_length	v_call	j_call	cdr3_aa
15	TRBV5-8	TRBJ1-5	ASSFIPSGTSNQPQH
13	TRBV28	TRBJ2-4	ASTPTSGSGDIQY
12	TRBV6-6	TRBJ2-3	ASSFGSNTDTQY
14	TRBV3-1	TRBJ2-2	ASSQVVVGSPGELF
13	TRBV5-1	TRBJ2-5	ASSLAAGAGETQY
12	TRBV20-1	TRBJ2-3	SAWDRENTDTQY
11	TRBV19	TRBJ2-3	ASHISGTDTQY
12	TRBV7-2	TRBJ1-1	ASSMGYTYGEAF
12	TRBV6-6	TRBJ1-2	ASSLRGRDYGYT
12	TRBV20-1	TRBJ2-1	SARGDRGTNEQF
12	TRBV25-1	TRBJ2-5	ASSDSGREETQY
15	TRBV9	TRBJ2-1	ASSPGTLPLQYNEQF
11	TRBV6-6	TRBJ2-7	ASSTPDRAGQY
13	TRBV6-1	TRBJ2-1	ASSESASGRNEQF
10	TRBV23-1	TRBJ2-2	ASTGRGGELF
12	TRBV12-3/TRBV12-4	TRBJ2-2	ASSPGTPTGELF
12	TRBV5-1	TRBJ2-3	ASSFGEGTDTQY
11	TRBV12-3/TRBV12-4	TRBJ1-2	ASSLRGPQGYT